Here is one TCR beta chain with its context. Germline-derived CDR1 and CDR2 are SGHTA and FQGNSA. V was cut by 5 bases and J by 2 bases, with 13 bases left in between. The CDR3 contains 14 residues. The protocol was immunoSEQ multiplex PCR, while the TCRdb copy is restricted to in-frame clones and leaves out a portion. The sample lists roughly 19,000 clones; approximately 83% were seen once. This sample was taken from a study of chemoradiotherapy in HPV16-positive cancers. Sequencing used blood, obtained from a patient who underwent chemoradiotherapy. The chain carries TRBV7-2 and TRBJ2-7, with D possibly matching TRBD2 (6 bases). The source of this sequence is a human donor with HPV-associated anogenital cancer. CDR3 residues: CASSLGLTPYEQYF. DNA of the CDR3: TGTGCCAGCAGCCTGGGACTGACTCCCTACGAGCAGTACTTC.